The TCR beta chain under discussion was sequenced for a study of blood T cell repertoires in COVID-19. Across the study: Sources were T cells, B-cell-depleted T cells, or PBMCs; the material itself was cDNA or gDNA.

On this clone: The same CDR3 can be traced to other DNA sequences in this sample.

Here immunoSEQ multiplex PCR was the method, and the copy in TCRdb shows in-frame clones only, minus some. The sample yields 350,000 to 450,000 clones, 75% to 90% seen once. Sequencing was done on a sample of PBMCs or T cells enriched from blood (not recorded which). The receptor was isolated from a woman aged 45 to 65 who had recovered from COVID-19.

CDR3 sequence: CASSLGTGGTEAFF. DNA of the CDR3: TGCGCCAGCAGCTTGGGGACAGGGGGCACTGAAGCTTTCTTT. The chain recombines TRBV5-1 with TRBJ1-1; the match to TRBD1 covers 10 bases. This CDR3 has 14 residues. The V gene's germline CDR1 is SGHRS and CDR2 YFSETQ. V gave up 0 bases and J gave up 4 bases; unmatched junction bases: 0.